This TCR beta chain was recovered during a study of CD8 T cells in ankylosing spondylitis. General study findings and limits: Peripheral blood held disease-linked clones only at relatively low frequency, and these were CD8+. Prior literature has documented some motif variants in synovial fluid and blood from reactive arthritis. There was reportedly significant enrichment of clones that were disease-linked in matched ankylosing spondylitis synovial fluid.

For this clonotype: Its antigen is not identified.

Making use of molecular barcodes, quantitative 5'-RACE generated TCR beta libraries. MiXCR, run by TCRdb on the 5' RACE reads, gives a single entry per CDR3 protein. Of around 300,000 distinct CDR3 sequences listed, roughly 15% are singletons. With 5 bases clipped from V and 0 bases from J, the junction kept 6 bases outside the gene matches. The CDR3 covers 18 residues. The sequenced material came from blood, either unsorted or a sorted T cell fraction (not recorded which). This chain joins TRBV12-3 or TRBV12-4 and TRBJ2-6; 11 bases are shared with TRBD1. The sequence was obtained from a male donor with ankylosing spondylitis or in good health (not recorded which). CDR3 DNA: TGTGCCAGCAGTCTCAGGACAGGGGGCAGCTCTGGGGCCAACGTCCTGACTTTC. Protein product: CASSLRTGGSSGANVLTF.